The text below deals with one T cell receptor (beta chain). These data are taken from a study of cytomegalovirus exposure and HLA in healthy donors. This PCR relied on a set of 60 Vbeta primers and 13 Jbeta primers. Measured with immunoSEQ multiplex PCR; TCRdb has only the in-frame clones, and not every one. The sample totals approximately 70,000 clones. The sequence derives from a woman aged 35 to 49 in good health and CMV-seropositive. Sequencing was performed on PBMCs.

The CDR3 sequence is CASSFRGANTGELFF. In DNA form, the CDR3 reads TGCGCCAGCAGCTTCAGGGGCGCGAACACCGGGGAGCTGTTTTTT. The chain carries TRBV5-1 and TRBJ2-2, with D maybe TRBD1 (6 bases). Per germline, CDR1 SGHRS and CDR2 YFSETQ. The CDR3 is 15 residues long. With 2 bases removed from V and 0 bases from J, the gap between germline ends came to 8 bases.